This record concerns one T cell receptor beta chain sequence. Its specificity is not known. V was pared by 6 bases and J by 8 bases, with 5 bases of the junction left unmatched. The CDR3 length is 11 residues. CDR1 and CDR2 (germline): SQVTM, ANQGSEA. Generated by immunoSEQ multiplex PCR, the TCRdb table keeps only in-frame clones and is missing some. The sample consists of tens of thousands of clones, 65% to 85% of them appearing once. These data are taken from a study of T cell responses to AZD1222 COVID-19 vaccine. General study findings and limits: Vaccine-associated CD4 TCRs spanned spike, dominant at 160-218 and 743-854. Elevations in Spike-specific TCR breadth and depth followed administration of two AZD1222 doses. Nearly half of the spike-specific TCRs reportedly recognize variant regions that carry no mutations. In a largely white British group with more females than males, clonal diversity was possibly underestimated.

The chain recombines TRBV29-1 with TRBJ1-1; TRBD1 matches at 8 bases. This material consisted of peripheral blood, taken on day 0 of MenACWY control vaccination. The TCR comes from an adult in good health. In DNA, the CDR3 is TGCAGCGTCGACCGACAGGGGGAAGCTTTCTTT. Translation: CSVDRQGEAFF. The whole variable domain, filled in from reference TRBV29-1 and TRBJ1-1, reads SAVISQKPSRDICQRGTSLTIQCQVDSQVTMMFWYRQQPGQSLTLIATANQGSEATYESGFVIDKFPISRPNLTFSTLTVSNMSPEDSSIYLCSVDRQGEAFFGQGTRLTVV.